Listed below are T cell receptor beta chains from one sample, sequenced in a study of T cell clonotyping in hematopoietic cell transplantation. The data were produced by immunoSEQ multiplex PCR, yet TCRdb's version contains in-frame clones alone and is incomplete. This table holds under 35,000 clones, around 70% found once. The material was peripheral blood mononuclear cells, obtained before stem cell transplant. These receptors were obtained from a man aged 50-60 years with myelodysplastic syndrome. Some clones in this sample may be carry-over from other donors' samples. Each CDR3 is given with its conserved first and last residue. A D gene is named only where the DNA matches it firmly. The size field is filled for only some rows; it gives once, few, many or a size class.

CDR3nt: TGTGCCAGCAGTCTCTCAGGGGTTCTGTGGAATGAGCAGTTCTTC; CDR3aa: CASSLSGVLWNEQFF; j_gene: TRBJ2-1; v_gene: TRBV28; len: 15; d_gene: .; abundance: medium-sized
CDR3nt: TGTGCCAGCAGTGCCCCAGGGGCGGGTGAAAAACTGTTTTTT; CDR3aa: CASSAPGAGEKLFF; j_gene: TRBJ1-4; v_gene: TRBV25-1; len: 14; d_gene: .; abundance: .
CDR3nt: TGTGCCGGACAAGGGGGCTATAATTCACCCCTCCACTTT; CDR3aa: CAGQGGYNSPLHF; j_gene: TRBJ1-6; v_gene: TRBV28; len: 13; d_gene: .; abundance: few
CDR3nt: TGTGCCAGCCGTGGGACTAGCGTCTCCTACGAGCAGTACTTC; CDR3aa: CASRGTSVSYEQYF; j_gene: TRBJ2-7; v_gene: TRBV27; len: 14; d_gene: TRBD2; abundance: once
CDR3nt: TGCGCCAGCAGCTTTATGGCAGGGGCTAACACTGAAGCTTTCTTT; CDR3aa: CASSFMAGANTEAFF; j_gene: TRBJ1-1; v_gene: TRBV5-1; len: 15; d_gene: .; abundance: .
CDR3nt: TGTGCCACGACCCGGGACAGGAGCTCCTACGAGCAGTACTTC; CDR3aa: CATTRDRSSYEQYF; j_gene: TRBJ2-7; v_gene: TRBV10-3; len: 14; d_gene: TRBD1; abundance: .
CDR3nt: TGTGCCAGCATTCGGAGGGCTAGCTCTTTAGGAGAGCAGTACTTC; CDR3aa: CASIRRASSLGEQYF; j_gene: TRBJ2-7; v_gene: TRBV6-4; len: 15; d_gene: .; abundance: .
CDR3nt: TGTGCCAGCAGGGAGGGTTTTTTTTCACCCCTCCACTTT; CDR3aa: CASREGFFSPLHF; j_gene: TRBJ1-6; v_gene: TRBV6-5; len: 13; d_gene: .; abundance: .
CDR3nt: TGCAGCGTTGTAGGGACGGCCTCCAGCACAGATACGCAGTATTTT; CDR3aa: CSVVGTASSTDTQYF; j_gene: TRBJ2-3; v_gene: TRBV29-1; len: 15; d_gene: .; abundance: few
CDR3nt: TGTGCCAGCAGTTTGGACGGCAGGGGATTCACTAACTATGGCTACACCTTC; CDR3aa: CASSLDGRGFTNYGYTF; j_gene: TRBJ1-2; v_gene: TRBV28; len: 17; d_gene: .; abundance: .